This passage covers 17 T cell receptor beta chains from one sample sequenced in a study of T cell responses to AZD1222 COVID-19 vaccine. Clones were sequenced by immunoSEQ multiplex PCR, and TCRdb holds only the in-frame ones, with some missing. The table lists 95,000 to 150,000 clones, approximately 92% of them singletons. Sequencing was performed on peripheral blood, taken on day 0 of AZD1222 vaccination. These receptors originate from an adult in good health.

This chain uses TRBV6-5 with TRBJ1-1, with D hard to call. Germline V gene lookup returns CDR1 MNHEY and CDR2 SVGAGI. With 0 bases removed from V and 5 bases from J, the gap between germline ends came to 16 bases. The CDR3 length is 16 residues. The CDR3 is CASSYSLVIRGTEAFF. The CDR3 bases are TGTGCCAGCAGTTACTCGTTAGTGATTCGAGGGACTGAAGCTTTCTTT.

The J gene is TRBJ2-1, the V gene TRBV27, with TRBD2 matching over 9 bases. The CDR3 spans 17 residues. Trimming at V came to 6 bases and at J to 5 bases, leaving 14 bases not matched to a gene. The V gene's germline CDR1 is MNHEY and CDR2 SMNVEV (reference sequence). The CDR3 coding sequence is TGTGCCAGCAGCCTACGGACTAGCGAGGGGACACACAATGAGCAGTTCTTC. Its protein is CASSLRTSEGTHNEQFF.

The chain couples TRBV5-1 to TRBJ2-7; 9 nucleotides align to TRBD1. The V segment lost 6 bases and the J segment 1 base; nucleotides outside the gene matches: 5. CDR3 length: 14 residues. The germline CDR1 and CDR2 sequences are SGHRS and YFSETQ. The CDR3 DNA sequence: TGCGCCAGCACCCCCGGGACAGGGTCCTACGAGCAGTACTTC. Translation gives CASTPGTGSYEQYF.

This clone appeared a single time. The rearrangement uses TRBV7-2 and TRBJ2-7, with D tentatively TRBD1 (5 bases). The CDR3 spans 15 residues. V was trimmed by 1 base and J by 12 bases, leaving 22 bases between them. CDR1 and CDR2 from the germline V gene are SGHTA and FQGNSA. The DNA for the CDR3 is TGTGCCAGCAGCTTAGATGTAAGAGGAGCATTGGGGCTGTACTTC. Amino acids: CASSLDVRGALGLYF.

The chain joins TRBV28 to TRBJ1-1, with TRBD1 as a possible D gene (6 bases). The V gene lost 3 bases and the J gene lost 0 bases, with 14 bases spanning the gap. Germline lookup yields CDR1 MDHEN and CDR2 SYDVKM. This CDR3 is built from 16 residues. CDR3 sequence: CASSLRDTTLNTEAFF. For the CDR3, the DNA is TGTGCCAGCAGTTTGCGGGACACGACACTGAACACTGAAGCTTTCTTT.

The chain combines TRBV6-4 with TRBJ2-1; possibly TRBD1 for D (6 bases). This CDR3 is 12 amino acids long. Looked up from germline, CDR1 is MRHNA and CDR2 is SNTAGT. With 6 bases removed from V and 7 bases from J, the gap between germline ends came to 10 bases. The CDR3 nucleotides read TGTGCCAGCAGCTCACAGGGAAATGAGCAGTTCTTC. As protein: CASSSQGNEQFF.

The gene calls are TRBV10-3 and TRBJ2-1, with 7 bases lining up with TRBD1. This CDR3 is built from 17 residues. Germline V CDR1 and CDR2: ENHRY, SYGVKD. J was trimmed by 0 bases and V by 3 bases; bases with no gene match: 8. CDR3 sequence (DNA): TGTGCCATCAGTGACCCTAGACAGGGAAGCTCCTACAATGAGCAGTTCTTC. Its protein is CAISDPRQGSSYNEQFF.

The J gene is TRBJ2-1, the V gene TRBV7-2; 7 bases are a match to TRBD1. The CDR3 totals 16 residues. From germline, CDR1 is SGHTA and CDR2 FQGNSA. J was trimmed by 5 bases and V by 3 bases; bases with no gene match: 10. This CDR3 is CASSLETGPPHNEQFF. DNA for the CDR3: TGTGCCAGCAGCTTGGAGACAGGGCCCCCCCACAATGAGCAGTTCTTC.

The chain recombines TRBV5-1 with TRBJ2-5, with D possibly matching TRBD2 (7 bases). Germline-derived CDR1 and CDR2 are SGHRS and YFSETQ. Trimming took off 4 bases at V and 2 bases at J, with 15 bases between the two ends. There are 15 residues in the CDR3. As DNA, the CDR3 is TGCGCCAGCAGCCCCCGACGGGGGGCACAAGAGACCCAGTACTTC. This codes for CASSPRRGAQETQYF.

The chain couples TRBV27 to TRBJ1-1; maybe TRBD1 (5 bases). Per the germline V gene, CDR1 is MNHEY and CDR2 is SMNVEV (reference sequence). V lost 7 bases and J lost 2, with 14 bases in between. This CDR3 region has 14 residues. The CDR3 DNA reads as TGTGCCAGCACCAGACCAGGGTTAAACACTGAAGCTTTCTTT. Translating gives CASTRPGLNTEAFF.

The rearrangement links TRBV27 to TRBJ2-5; 11 nucleotides line up with TRBD2. This CDR3 spans 16 amino acids. CDR1 is MNHEY and CDR2 is SMNVEV in the germline V gene (reference sequence). V was pared by 3 bases and J by 4 bases, with 7 bases of the junction left unmatched. The CDR3 loop is CASSFSLAGEGETQYF. CDR3 bases: TGTGCCAGCAGTTTCTCACTAGCGGGAGAGGGAGAGACCCAGTACTTC.

The V and J genes are TRBV3-1 (or the pseudogene TRBV3-2) and TRBJ2-1; D not certain. This CDR3 is built from 16 residues. The V gene's germline CDR1 is LGHDT and CDR2 YNNKEL (reference sequence). V was pared by 4 bases and J by 4 bases, with 17 bases between. The DNA for the CDR3 is TGTGCCAGCAGCCTTTGGTCCGGACCGTATTACAATGAGCAGTTCTTC. This codes for CASSLWSGPYYNEQFF.

This sequence joins TRBV28 and TRBJ1-5, with unresolved D. V was pared by 2 bases and J by 0 bases, with 11 bases between. Germline CDR1 MDHEN, CDR2 SYDVKM. The CDR3 length is 16 residues. The CDR3 bases are TGTGCCAGCAGTTTAGTAGTGGGCAGTAGCAATCAGCCCCAGCATTTT. Protein: CASSLVVGSSNQPQHF.

The chain combines TRBV11-3 with TRBJ2-6; D is uncertain. With 5 bases removed from V and 2 bases from J, the gap between germline ends came to 7 bases. Germline values: CDR1 SGHNT, CDR2 YENEEA. The CDR3 runs 14 residues. DNA of the CDR3: TGTGCCAGCAGCCCGTGGCCTGGGGCCAACGTCCTGACTTTC. The encoded protein is CASSPWPGANVLTF.

The J gene is TRBJ2-7, the V gene TRBV14, with 8 nucleotides matching TRBD1. V shed 10 bases and J 2 bases; nucleotides not matched to a gene: 7. This CDR3 is 13 amino acids long. From germline, CDR1 is SGHDN and CDR2 FVKESK. DNA for the CDR3: TGTGCCACCACGGGGACAGGAGCCTACGAGCAGTACTTC. This encodes CATTGTGAYEQYF.

This chain uses TRBV27 with TRBJ1-1; no firm D call. Trimming stripped 5 bases from V and 8 bases from J, with 12 bases between. Germline CDR1 reads MNHEY; CDR2 reads SMNVEV (reference sequence). The CDR3 is 12 residues long. The CDR3 loop reads CASSPPTGEAFF. In DNA form, the CDR3 reads TGTGCCAGCAGTCCCCCGACGGGGGAAGCTTTCTTT.

The genes are TRBV28 and TRBJ1-3, with a possible D match to TRBD1 (5 bases). In germline, CDR1 is MDHEN, CDR2 SYDVKM. Deletions cut 4 bases from V and 0 bases from J, with 13 bases between. This CDR3 is 16 amino acids long. This CDR3 reads CASSSLTGISGNTIYF. As DNA, the CDR3 is TGTGCCAGCAGTTCGTTAACAGGTATCTCTGGAAACACCATATATTTT.